The 13 T cell receptor beta chains below come from one sample, sequenced in a study of cytomegalovirus exposure and HLA in healthy donors. The PCR made use of 60 Vbeta and 13 Jbeta primers. Only in-frame clones appear in the TCRdb table, and some are missing; sequencing was by immunoSEQ multiplex PCR. The repertoire holds over 200,000 clones, with over 65% as singletons. Sequencing was carried out using PBMCs. These receptors originate from a woman aged 55-70 years in good health and CMV-seropositive.

The chain couples TRBV11-1 to TRBJ1-1, with a weak D call TRBD1 (5 bases). The CDR3 has 13 residues. Germline V lookup: CDR1 SGHAT, CDR2 FQDESV (reference sequence). V lost 6 bases and J lost 1, with 9 bases in between. CDR3 region: CASSWGENTEAFF. The CDR3 DNA follows: TGTGCCAGCAGTTGGGGGGAGAACACTGAAGCTTTCTTT.

The chain uses TRBV5-1 and TRBJ2-1; 9 positions match TRBD1. J lost 4 bases, V lost 6 bases, and 11 bases had no gene match. The CDR3 totals 16 residues. In germline, CDR1 is SGHRS, CDR2 YFSETQ. The CDR3 coding sequence is TGCGCCAGCACCCCGTCGGGGGGACAGGGTTACAATGAGCAGTTCTTC. Its translation is CASTPSGGQGYNEQFF.

This clone appeared a single time. This sequence joins TRBV10-3 and TRBJ1-1, with D tentatively TRBD1 (5 bases). V was clipped by 6 bases and J by 1 base, with 9 bases between them. Germline V CDR1 and CDR2: ENHRY, SYGVKD. The CDR3 has 13 residues. The CDR3 here is CAISLDRNTEAFF. CDR3 sequence (DNA): TGTGCCATCAGCTTAGACAGGAACACTGAAGCTTTCTTT.

The chain combines TRBV5-1 with TRBJ2-2; TRBD1 matches at 7 bases. The junction had 3 bases not matched to a gene; V was cut back by 4 bases and J by 3 bases. The germline CDR1 and CDR2 sequences are SGHRS and YFSETQ. This CDR3 is built from 14 residues. The CDR3 spells CASSVQGDTGELFF. CDR3 bases: TGCGCCAGCAGCGTCCAGGGGGACACCGGGGAGCTGTTTTTT.

The chain combines TRBV6-1 with TRBJ1-5; D call uncertain. Trimming removed 3 bases from V and 4 bases from J, with 16 bases in between. The germline gives CDR1 MNHNS, CDR2 SASEGT. The length of the CDR3 is 16 residues. In DNA, the CDR3 is TGTGCCAGCAGTGATCATACGGGGAAAGTGAATCAGCCCCAGCATTTT. The encoded protein is CASSDHTGKVNQPQHF.

V is TRBV19 and J is TRBJ1-2; D is unclear. Deletions cut 4 bases from V and 3 bases from J, with 18 bases between. This CDR3 spans 16 amino acids. Per the germline V gene, CDR1 is LNHDA and CDR2 is SQIVND (reference sequence). DNA of the CDR3: TGTGCCAGTAGTACTCCTTCATTTAGCGGCGACTATGGCTACACCTTC. Protein sequence: CASSTPSFSGDYGYTF.

The chain couples TRBV6-1 to TRBJ2-1; TRBD1 might be the D (6 bases). This CDR3 contains 16 residues. Germline V gene data show CDR1 as MNHNS and CDR2 as SASEGT. With 4 bases removed from V and 6 bases from J, the gap between germline ends came to 19 bases. The CDR3 DNA follows: TGTGCCAGCAGTGGAGGGGGAACGGGCCGGGGCAATGAGCAGTTCTTC. Encoded protein: CASSGGGTGRGNEQFF.

V and J are TRBV4-3 and TRBJ2-3; 9 positions agree with TRBD1. The length of the CDR3 is 17 residues. Germline V gene lookup returns CDR1 LGHNA and CDR2 YSLEER. The V segment lost 4 bases and the J segment 2 bases; nucleotides outside the gene matches: 10. CDR3 sequence reads: CASSPPQTGGFTDTQYF. CDR3 DNA: TGCGCCAGCAGCCCCCCTCAGACAGGGGGTTTCACAGATACGCAGTATTTT.

The chain employs TRBV5-6 and TRBJ1-3; D gene unclear. The CDR3 spans 15 residues. V was shortened by 0 bases and J by 1 base, with 8 bases between the two germline ends. The germline CDR1 and CDR2 sequences are SGHDT and YYEEEE. The CDR3 sequence is CASSLGLSSGNTIYF. For the CDR3, the DNA is TGTGCCAGCAGCTTGGGTTTGAGTTCTGGAAACACCATATATTTT.

This chain links TRBV12-5 with TRBJ1-5; D gene ambiguous. V lost 2 bases to trimming and J lost 5 bases, with 4 bases between them. CDR3 length equals 12 residues. Germline CDR1 is LGHNT and CDR2 is FRNRAP. CDR3: CASGLLYQPQHF. DNA for the CDR3: TGTGCTAGTGGTTTGCTCTATCAGCCCCAGCATTTT.

CDR3 DNA: TGCGCCAGCAGCTTGAGGGACAGGGGACTTAAAGAGCAGTACTTC. This sequence encodes CASSLRDRGLKEQYF. The chain combines TRBV5-1 with TRBJ2-7, with TRBD1 matching over 10 bases. Germline V gene sequence: CDR1 SGHRS, CDR2 YFSETQ. Unmatched junction bases numbered 8, after V lost 1 base and J lost 7 bases. The CDR3 contains 15 residues.

The V gene is TRBV7-8, the J gene TRBJ1-1, with unresolved D. Germline V gives CDR1 SGHVS, CDR2 FQNEAQ. The length of the CDR3 is 13 residues. V lost 3 bases and J 3 bases, leaving 8 bases between the germline ends. In DNA form, the CDR3 reads TGTGCCAGCAGCTTTGGGGAGGACACTGAAGCTTTCTTT. Translated, it gives CASSFGEDTEAFF.

This chain connects TRBV6-1 to TRBJ2-2; D not resolved. In germline, CDR1 is MNHNS, CDR2 SASEGT. This CDR3 is built from 15 residues. V lost 5 bases and J lost 1, with 11 bases in between. The chain's CDR3 is CASSQVILNTGELFF. The CDR3 bases are TGTGCCAGCAGTCAGGTGATCCTGAACACCGGGGAGCTGTTTTTT.